The 18 T cell receptor beta chains presented below share a single source sample, sequenced in a study of OX40 agonist ivuxolimab in advanced cancers. TCRdb keeps only in-frame clones here, not all; method: immunoSEQ multiplex PCR. The table has approximately 58,000 clones, 84% seen once. The sequencing used CD4+ or CD8+ T cells sorted from blood, collected in a trial of the OX40 agonist ivuxolimab. The receptors here all came from an adult with an advanced solid tumor such as melanoma, head and neck, liver or kidney cancer.

J is TRBJ1-4 and V is TRBV19; 8 nucleotides agree with TRBD1. V shed 7 bases and J 6 bases; nucleotides not matched to a gene: 16. Germline CDR1 LNHDA, CDR2 SQIVND (reference sequence). The CDR3 loop spans 17 amino acids. CDR3 amino acids: CASTPSGQGVSHEKLFF. CDR3 in DNA: TGTGCCAGTACCCCTAGCGGACAGGGTGTATCACATGAAAAACTGTTTTTT.

This clone was counted only a few times. The gene calls are TRBV5-4 and TRBJ2-1, with TRBD1 as a possible D gene (5 bases). The CDR3 runs to 15 residues. V was shortened by 0 bases and J by 1 base, with 8 bases between the two germline ends. The germline CDR1 and CDR2 sequences are SGHNT and YYREEE (reference sequence). The CDR3 sequence: CASSLVGQSYNEQFF. The CDR3 DNA sequence: TGTGCCAGCAGCTTGGTGGGGCAGTCCTACAATGAGCAGTTCTTC.

CDR3 residues: CASSTGAGANVLTF. DNA for the CDR3: TGTGCCAGTAGTACAGGGGCTGGGGCCAACGTCCTGACTTTC. V usage is TRBV19 and J usage is TRBJ2-6; the D gene is possibly TRBD1 (6 bases). With 4 bases removed from V and 2 bases from J, the gap between germline ends came to 6 bases. Germline values: CDR1 LNHDA, CDR2 SQIVND (reference sequence). CDR3 length: 14 amino acids.

CDR3 sequence: CASSLRGGTNTEAFF. As DNA, the CDR3 is TGTGCCAGCAGCTTACGAGGGGGCACGAACACTGAAGCTTTCTTT. The gene calls are TRBV11-3 and TRBJ1-1, with 7 bases matching TRBD1. The ends lost 2 bases at V and 1 base at J; junction bases unmatched: 4. CDR1 is SGHNT, CDR2 YENEEA, per germline. The CDR3 is 15 amino acids.

This rearrangement joins TRBV6-1 to TRBJ2-1; 7 positions agree with TRBD1. This CDR3 is 14 amino acids long. The ends lost 6 bases at V and 6 bases at J; junction bases unmatched: 8. Germline V CDR1 and CDR2: MNHNS, SASEGT. The CDR3 DNA sequence: TGTGCCAGCAGCCCCAGGACAGGCGGCAATGAGCAGTTCTTC. Encoded protein: CASSPRTGGNEQFF.

The chain combines TRBV11-3 with TRBJ2-2; D might be TRBD2 (6 bases). The V gene lost 3 bases and the J gene lost 5 bases, with 10 bases spanning the gap. This CDR3 region has 14 residues. CDR1 is SGHNT, CDR2 YENEEA, per germline. CDR3 nucleotides: TGTGCCAGCAGCTTGATGGCGGGGACCGGGGAGCTGTTTTTT. The encoded protein is CASSLMAGTGELFF.

In DNA form, the CDR3 reads TGCGCCAGCAGCTTGGGGTTTAGCGGGAGCCGGAACACCGGGGAGCTGTTTTTT. It yields the protein CASSLGFSGSRNTGELFF. This chain connects TRBV5-1 to TRBJ2-2; TRBD2 matches at 9 bases. The CDR3 totals 18 residues. With V trimmed by 0 bases and J by 1 base, 7 bases remained unmatched. Germline CDR1 and CDR2: SGHRS and YFSETQ.

The gene calls are TRBV25-1 and TRBJ1-2; D unresolved. Germline-derived CDR1 and CDR2 are MGHDK and SYGVNS. The CDR3 totals 14 residues. V shed 0 bases and J shed 2 bases, with 7 bases lying between them. CDR3 sequence: CASSEYTMNYGYTF. CDR3 sequence (DNA): TGTGCCAGCAGTGAATATACGATGAACTATGGCTACACCTTC.

V usage is TRBV29-1 and J usage is TRBJ2-1; D gene unclear. The CDR3 is 15 residues long. The germline V gene has CDR1 SQVTM and CDR2 ANQGSEA. Trimming left V 0 bases short and J 4 bases short, with 13 bases between. CDR3 loop: CSVEETFRRYNEQFF. The CDR3 DNA sequence: TGCAGCGTTGAAGAAACCTTCAGACGGTACAATGAGCAGTTCTTC.

The chain couples TRBV7-2 to TRBJ2-5; D remains ambiguous. CDR1 and CDR2 from the germline V gene are SGHTA and FQGNSA. V shed 1 base and J shed 6 bases, with 6 bases lying between them. CDR3 length equals 12 residues. The DNA for the CDR3 is TGTGCCAGCAGCTTAGGGTGGCAGACCCAGTACTTC. It is translated as CASSLGWQTQYF.

The chain employs TRBV6-1 and TRBJ2-2; 12 bases agree with TRBD2. V lost 6 bases and J lost 7; bases outside the gene matches: 6. The CDR3 is 15 residues long. The germline gives CDR1 MNHNS, CDR2 SASEGT. The CDR3 sequence is CASRGLAGRIGELFF. CDR3 DNA: TGTGCCAGCAGAGGACTAGCGGGAAGGATCGGGGAGCTGTTTTTT.

The chain joins TRBV28 to TRBJ2-7; 9 bases align to TRBD1. CDR3 length equals 16 residues. V shed 0 bases and J 3 bases; nucleotides not matched to a gene: 6. Per germline, CDR1 MDHEN and CDR2 SYDVKM. CDR3 coding DNA: TGTGCCAGCAGTTTATGGGCGACAGGGGGTCACTACGAGCAGTACTTC. Residues: CASSLWATGGHYEQYF.

The V and J genes are TRBV28 and TRBJ2-4; possibly TRBD1 for D (5 bases). There are 16 residues in the CDR3. V lost 4 bases and J lost 0, with 13 bases in between. From germline, CDR1 is MDHEN and CDR2 SYDVKM. Written as DNA, the CDR3 is TGTGCCAGCAGTTATCAGGGCCCCATAGCCAAAAACATTCAGTACTTC. This translates into CASSYQGPIAKNIQYF.

V usage is TRBV27 and J usage is TRBJ1-6; the D gene is possibly TRBD1 (5 bases). V gave up 5 bases and J gave up 5 bases, with 13 bases separating them. Germline V gene sequence: CDR1 MNHEY, CDR2 SMNVEV (reference sequence). CDR3 length equals 15 residues. The CDR3 loop is CASSGTAGHNSPLHF. The CDR3 nucleotides are TGTGCCAGCAGTGGGACCGCAGGGCATAATTCACCCCTCCACTTT.

V and J are TRBV7-6 and TRBJ1-1; D ambiguous. Germline CDR1 reads SGHVS; CDR2 reads FNYEAQ. The CDR3 is 14 amino acids. The V gene lost 6 bases and the J gene lost 5 bases, with 16 bases spanning the gap. The CDR3 DNA follows: TGTGCCAGCAGAGCTAGGGCGGTTGGAACTGAAGCTTTCTTT. Translating gives CASRARAVGTEAFF.

CDR3 protein: CASSPEPSGEQYF. The CDR3, as DNA: TGCGCCAGCAGCCCGGAGCCTAGTGGCGAGCAGTACTTC. The rearrangement joins TRBV5-1 to TRBJ2-7, with unresolved D. Germline V CDR1 and CDR2: SGHRS, YFSETQ. This CDR3 is built from 13 residues. Trimming pared 4 bases from V and 6 bases from J, leaving 14 bases between.

The V call is TRBV28, the J call TRBJ1-1; D remains unclear. Germline CDR1 and CDR2: MDHEN and SYDVKM. Between the trimmed V and J ends, which lost 8 bases and 1 base, there was a span of 20 bases. CDR3 size: 16 residues. The CDR3 DNA reads as TGTGCCAGCCTTCTGGGCCCTCGGGCAGGGAACACTGAAGCTTTCTTT. Amino acid sequence: CASLLGPRAGNTEAFF.

This clone was observed a handful of times. This chain connects TRBV28 to TRBJ1-2, with a weak D call TRBD1 (6 bases). The germline CDR1 and CDR2 sequences are MDHEN and SYDVKM. The CDR3 has 16 residues. The CDR3 DNA sequence: TGTGGCTCCTTCGGACAGACCCATGCTTCTAACTATGGCTACACCTTC. Translating it yields CGSFGQTHASNYGYTF.